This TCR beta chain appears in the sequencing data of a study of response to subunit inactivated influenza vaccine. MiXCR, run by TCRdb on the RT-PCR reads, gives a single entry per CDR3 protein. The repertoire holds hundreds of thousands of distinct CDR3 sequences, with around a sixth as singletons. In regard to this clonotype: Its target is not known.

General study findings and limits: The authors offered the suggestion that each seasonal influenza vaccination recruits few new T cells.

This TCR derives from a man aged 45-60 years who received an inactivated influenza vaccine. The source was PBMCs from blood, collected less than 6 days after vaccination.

This CDR3 is CASSDGTPGTYGYTF. Here the CDR3 DNA reads TGTGCCAGCAGTGACGGCACTCCAGGGACCTATGGCTACACCTTC. V and J are TRBV12-3 or TRBV12-4 and TRBJ1-2; D perhaps matches TRBD1 (5 bases). The V end was cut by 5 bases, the J end by 4 bases, with 17 bases between. The CDR3 contains 15 residues.